This TCR beta chain stems from a study of blood T cell repertoires in COVID-19. Germline V gene sequence: CDR1 SGDLS, CDR2 YYNGEE. There are 14 residues in the CDR3. Trimming took off 3 bases at V and 3 bases at J, with 12 bases between the two ends. This clone appeared a few times. Clones were sequenced by immunoSEQ multiplex PCR, and TCRdb holds only the in-frame ones, with some missing. The sample contains 65,000 to 95,000 clones, about four fifths of which appear only once. The rearrangement links TRBV9 to TRBJ1-2; D may be TRBD1 (5 bases). This TCR was recovered from a woman between 35 and 50 years old with active or convalescent COVID-19. The specimen was peripheral blood. CDR3 region: CASSGGWDYYGYTF. The DNA of the CDR3 is TGTGCCAGCAGCGGGGGATGGGACTACTATGGCTACACCTTC.